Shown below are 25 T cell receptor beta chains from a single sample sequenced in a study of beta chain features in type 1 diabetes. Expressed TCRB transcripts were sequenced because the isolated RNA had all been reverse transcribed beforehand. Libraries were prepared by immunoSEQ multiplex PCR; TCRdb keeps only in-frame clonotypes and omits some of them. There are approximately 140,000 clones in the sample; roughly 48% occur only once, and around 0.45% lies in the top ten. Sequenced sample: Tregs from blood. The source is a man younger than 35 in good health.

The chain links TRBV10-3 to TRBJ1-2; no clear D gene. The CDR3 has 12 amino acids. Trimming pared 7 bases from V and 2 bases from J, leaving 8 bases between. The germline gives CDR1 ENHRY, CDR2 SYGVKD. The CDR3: CAITPGNYGYTF. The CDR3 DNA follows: TGTGCCATCACCCCAGGAAACTATGGCTACACCTTC.

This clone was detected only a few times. CDR3 residues: CASSISAVPIYEQYF. Here the CDR3 DNA reads TGTGCCAGCAGTATCTCCGCAGTACCCATCTACGAGCAGTACTTC. The genes are TRBV2 and TRBJ2-7; unclear D gene. The V and J ends lost 5 bases and 3 bases respectively, with 17 bases between them. The CDR3 has 15 amino acids. CDR1 and CDR2 from the germline V gene are SNHLY and FYNNEI.

In DNA form, the CDR3 reads TGCGCCAGCACCGAGACAGGCCCTCAGCCCCAGCATTTT. Amino acids: CASTETGPQPQHF. This chain connects TRBV23-1 to TRBJ1-5, with D possibly TRBD1 on 6 matching bases. TRBV23-1 is noted as an ORF with a role that remains uncertain. Deletions cut 7 bases from V and 6 bases from J, with 13 bases between. The CDR3 extends over 13 amino acids.

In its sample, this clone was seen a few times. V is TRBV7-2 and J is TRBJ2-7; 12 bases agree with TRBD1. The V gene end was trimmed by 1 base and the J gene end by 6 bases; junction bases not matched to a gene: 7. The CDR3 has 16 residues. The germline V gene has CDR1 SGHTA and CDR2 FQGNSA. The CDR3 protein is CASSLGPGQGAGEQYF. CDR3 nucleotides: TGTGCCAGCAGCTTAGGGCCGGGACAGGGGGCAGGCGAGCAGTACTTC.

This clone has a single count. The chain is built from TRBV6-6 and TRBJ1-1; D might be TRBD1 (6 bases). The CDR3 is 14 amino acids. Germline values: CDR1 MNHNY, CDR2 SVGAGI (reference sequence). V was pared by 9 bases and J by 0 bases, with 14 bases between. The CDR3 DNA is TGTGCCAGTCGGCGGGGGGCGATGAACACTGAAGCTTTCTTT. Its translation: CASRRGAMNTEAFF.

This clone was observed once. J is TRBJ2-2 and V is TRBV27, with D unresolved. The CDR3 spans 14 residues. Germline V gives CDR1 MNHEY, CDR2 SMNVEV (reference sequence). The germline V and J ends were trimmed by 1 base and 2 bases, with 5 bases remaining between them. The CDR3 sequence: CASSLLANTGELFF. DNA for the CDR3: TGTGCCAGCAGTTTATTGGCCAACACCGGGGAGCTGTTTTTT.

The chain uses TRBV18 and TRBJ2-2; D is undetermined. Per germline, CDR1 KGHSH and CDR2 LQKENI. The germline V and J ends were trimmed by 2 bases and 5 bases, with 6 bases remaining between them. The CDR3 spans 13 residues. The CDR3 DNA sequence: TGTGCCAGCTCACCAATGGAGACCGGGGAGCTGTTTTTT. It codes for CASSPMETGELFF.

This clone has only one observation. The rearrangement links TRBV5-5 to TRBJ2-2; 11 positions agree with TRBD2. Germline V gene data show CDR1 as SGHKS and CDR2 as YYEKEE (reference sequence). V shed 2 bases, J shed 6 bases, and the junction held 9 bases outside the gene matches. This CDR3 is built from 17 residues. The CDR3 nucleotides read TGTGCCAGCAGCTTACTCCTAGCGGGAGGTGCGGCCGGGGAGCTGTTTTTT. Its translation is CASSLLLAGGAAGELFF.

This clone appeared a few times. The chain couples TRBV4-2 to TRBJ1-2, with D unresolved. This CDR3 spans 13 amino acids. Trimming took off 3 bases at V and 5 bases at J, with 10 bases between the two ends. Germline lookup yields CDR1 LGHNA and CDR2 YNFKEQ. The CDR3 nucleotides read TGTGCCAGCAGCCAGAGGGCGGAGTATGGCTACACCTTC. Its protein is CASSQRAEYGYTF.

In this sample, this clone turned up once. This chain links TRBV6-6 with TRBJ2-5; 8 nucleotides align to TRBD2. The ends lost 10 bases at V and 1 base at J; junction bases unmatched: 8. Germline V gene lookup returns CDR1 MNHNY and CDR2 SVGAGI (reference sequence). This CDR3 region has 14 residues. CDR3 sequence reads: CATRREGIQETQYF. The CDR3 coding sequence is TGTGCCACGCGTCGGGAGGGGATCCAAGAGACCCAGTACTTC.

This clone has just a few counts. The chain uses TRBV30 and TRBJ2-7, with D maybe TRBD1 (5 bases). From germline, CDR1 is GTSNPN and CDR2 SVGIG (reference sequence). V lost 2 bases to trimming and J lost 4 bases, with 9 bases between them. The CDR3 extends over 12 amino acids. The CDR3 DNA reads TGTGCCTGGAGTCGGACAAGGTACGAGCAGTACTTC. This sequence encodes CAWSRTRYEQYF.

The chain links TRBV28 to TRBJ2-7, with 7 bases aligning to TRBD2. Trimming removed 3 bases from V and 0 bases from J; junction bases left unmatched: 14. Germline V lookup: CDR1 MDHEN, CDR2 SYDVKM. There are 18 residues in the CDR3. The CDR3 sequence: CASSLPSGRPLSSYEQYF. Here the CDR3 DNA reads TGTGCCAGCAGTTTGCCTAGCGGACGACCCCTAAGCTCCTACGAGCAGTACTTC.

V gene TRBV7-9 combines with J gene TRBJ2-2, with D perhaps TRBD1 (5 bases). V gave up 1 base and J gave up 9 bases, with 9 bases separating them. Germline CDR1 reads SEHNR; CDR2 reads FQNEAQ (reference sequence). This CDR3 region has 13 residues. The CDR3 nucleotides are TGTGCCAGCAGCTTAGTGGGGCCCTGGGAGCTGTTTTTT. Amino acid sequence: CASSLVGPWELFF.

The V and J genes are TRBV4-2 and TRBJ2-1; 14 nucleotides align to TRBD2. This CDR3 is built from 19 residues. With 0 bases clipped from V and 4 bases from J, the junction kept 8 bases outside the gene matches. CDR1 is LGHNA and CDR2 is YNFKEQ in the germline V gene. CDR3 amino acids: CASSQDRATSGGVYNEQFF. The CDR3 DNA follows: TGTGCCAGCAGCCAAGATCGGGCGACTAGCGGGGGGGTATACAATGAGCAGTTCTTC.

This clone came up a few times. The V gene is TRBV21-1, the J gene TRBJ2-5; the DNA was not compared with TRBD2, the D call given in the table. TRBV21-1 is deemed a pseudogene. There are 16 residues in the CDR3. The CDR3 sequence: CASSQRLAGGPETQYF. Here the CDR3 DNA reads TGTGCCAGCAGCCAACGTCTAGCGGGAGGGCCGGAGACCCAGTACTTC.

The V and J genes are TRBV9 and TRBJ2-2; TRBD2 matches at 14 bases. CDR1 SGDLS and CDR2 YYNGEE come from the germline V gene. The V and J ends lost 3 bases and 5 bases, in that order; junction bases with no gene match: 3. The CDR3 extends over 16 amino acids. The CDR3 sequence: CASSGGLAGVTGELFF. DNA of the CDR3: TGTGCCAGCAGCGGGGGACTAGCGGGAGTTACCGGGGAGCTGTTTTTT.

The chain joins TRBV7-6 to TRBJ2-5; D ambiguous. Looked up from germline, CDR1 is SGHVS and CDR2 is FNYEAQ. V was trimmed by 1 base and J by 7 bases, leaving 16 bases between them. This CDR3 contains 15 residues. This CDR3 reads CASSLVGQSVGTQYF. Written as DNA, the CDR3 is TGTGCCAGCAGCTTAGTTGGGCAGTCGGTGGGGACCCAGTACTTC.

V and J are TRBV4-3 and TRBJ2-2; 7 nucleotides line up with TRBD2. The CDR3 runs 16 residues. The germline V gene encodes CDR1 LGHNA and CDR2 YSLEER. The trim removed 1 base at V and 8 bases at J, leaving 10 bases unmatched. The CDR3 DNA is TGCGCCAGCAGCCAAGCCGTTCGCGGGAGAGCGGGGGAGCTGTTTTTT. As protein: CASSQAVRGRAGELFF.

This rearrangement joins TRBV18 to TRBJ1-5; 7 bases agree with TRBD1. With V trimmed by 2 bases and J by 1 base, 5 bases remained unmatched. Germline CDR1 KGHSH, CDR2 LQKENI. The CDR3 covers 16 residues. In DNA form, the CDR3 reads TGTGCCAGCTCACCATCGGGGACAGCCAGCAATCAGCCCCAGCATTTT. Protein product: CASSPSGTASNQPQHF.

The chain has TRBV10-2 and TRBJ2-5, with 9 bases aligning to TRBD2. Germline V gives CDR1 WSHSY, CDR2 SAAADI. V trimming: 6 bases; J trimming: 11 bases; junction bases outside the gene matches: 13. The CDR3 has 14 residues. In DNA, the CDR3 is TGCGCCAGCAGGTGGGGCGGGAGGGAGGGGGAGCAGTACTTC. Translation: CASRWGGREGEQYF.

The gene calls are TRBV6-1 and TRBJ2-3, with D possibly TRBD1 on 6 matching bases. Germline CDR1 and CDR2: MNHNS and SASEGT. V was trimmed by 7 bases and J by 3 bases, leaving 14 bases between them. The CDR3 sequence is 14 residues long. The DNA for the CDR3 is TGTGCCAGCAAACTGGGACAAGCGACAGATACGCAGTATTTT. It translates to CASKLGQATDTQYF.

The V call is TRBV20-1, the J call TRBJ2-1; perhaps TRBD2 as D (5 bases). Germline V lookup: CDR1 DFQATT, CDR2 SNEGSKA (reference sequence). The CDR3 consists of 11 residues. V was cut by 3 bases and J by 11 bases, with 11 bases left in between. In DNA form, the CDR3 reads TGCAGTGCTAGTGTTACTAGTAAGCAGTTCTTC. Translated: CSASVTSKQFF.

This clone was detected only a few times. CDR3 protein: CASSLAGLAGRHTDTQYF. The CDR3 bases are TGTGCCAGCAGTTTAGCCGGTCTAGCGGGAAGACACACAGATACGCAGTATTTT. The chain employs TRBV28 and TRBJ2-3, with TRBD2 identical over 9 bases. Losses at the gene ends were 2 bases for V and 2 bases for J; bases not matched to a gene: 11. The CDR3 consists of 18 residues. Germline V gene lookup returns CDR1 MDHEN and CDR2 SYDVKM.

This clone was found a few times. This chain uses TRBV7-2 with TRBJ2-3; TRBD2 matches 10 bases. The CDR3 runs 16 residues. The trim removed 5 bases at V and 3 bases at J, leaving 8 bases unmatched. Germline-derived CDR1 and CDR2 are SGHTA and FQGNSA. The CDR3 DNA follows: TGTGCCAGCAGCCGGACTAGCGGCCACCAGACAGATACGCAGTATTTT. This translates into CASSRTSGHQTDTQYF.

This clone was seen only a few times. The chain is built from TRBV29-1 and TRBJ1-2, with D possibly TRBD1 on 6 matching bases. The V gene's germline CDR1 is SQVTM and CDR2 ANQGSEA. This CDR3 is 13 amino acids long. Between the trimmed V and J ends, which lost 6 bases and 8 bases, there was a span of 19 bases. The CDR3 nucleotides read TGCAGCGTCCCGGACAGCTTCTCAATAGGCTACACCTTC. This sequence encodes CSVPDSFSIGYTF.